This T cell receptor (beta chain) was recovered during a study of T cell responses to AZD1222 COVID-19 vaccine (dated by TCRdb to the early 2020s). General notes on the study: Because spike-specific TCR depth and breadth did not differ between the two schedules, AZD1222 recipients who got a second dose at roughly 4 weeks were pooled with those who got a second dose at roughly 12 weeks. TCR sequencing covered 233 trial participants: 200 to 220 given two doses of AZD1222 and 26 given two doses of MenACWY control vaccine. Trial participants were enrolled by age into 18-55, 56-69 and 70-plus year subgroups, with approximately 150, 30 and 60 TCR-sequenced participants respectively. Study-wide findings and limitations: Conclusions about previously exposed vaccinees were limited because only a handful of AZD1222 recipients were SARS-CoV-2 seropositive at baseline. Most participants were white British and females outnumbered males, and the authors suggested that clonal diversity may have been underestimated. The 56-69-year group was small, and its depth increase did not reach significance, likely because of low power. The whole spike protein was spanned by vaccine-associated CD4 TCRs, and dominant responses were seen in regions 160-218 and 743-854. Because no samples from the day 14 peak response were available, repertoires could be characterized only after the peak T cell response. After two AZD1222 doses, both the breadth and the depth of spike-specific TCRs were significantly higher than at day 0 and than in MenACWY recipients. Reportedly, close to half of the unique spike-specific TCRs recognized epitopes lying outside the regions that are mutated in the B.1.351 and B.1.1.7 variants.

This clone was found once. Its recognized antigen is unknown. It has no much larger one-base neighbor in the sample; base qualities were not kept. The CDR3 regions of human TCRbeta chains were subjected to immunosequencing. From the authors' description of their analysis: TCRs in the repertoires were matched against a reference library of SARS-CoV-2-specific TCRs that had been generated with the MIRA antigen-specificity platform. Breadth was defined as the fraction of unique TCRs that were SARS-CoV-2-associated, and depth was defined as the fraction of total T cells that were SARS-CoV-2-associated. Using the MIRA data, each spike-specific TCR was mapped to the spike region that the TCR reacts to and placed in a CD4 or CD8 class. Log10-transformed breadth and depth values were compared by one-way ANOVA with Sidak's multiple comparisons tests. TCRdb obtained this table from immuneACCESS and retained in-frame rearrangements with V and J assigned. These tables miss some clones; where compared with another copy, unresolved V genes account for less than half of the shortfall, and the remainder is unexplained. Clonal size and the V and J genes are those of that table, whereas D and trimming came from the DNA. The sample table lists more than 95,000 clones, 82% of them with a count of one. Less than 6% of the sample is in the top ten clones.

The CDR3 measures 17 amino acids from cysteine to phenylalanine. Only the CDR3 portion is preserved as DNA: 51 bases, with reading frame beginning at the first base. V is cut back by 2 bases and J by 9 bases, with 15 bases in the junction unmatched. The CDR1 and CDR2 encoded by the germline V gene are SGHRS and YFSETQ. The sample's time point label is to be understood as: baseline before first vaccination. Vaccinee samples were obtained from the UK trials COV001 and COV002, which included a single-blind randomized controlled phase 2/3 trial of AZD1222 (ChAdOx1 nCoV-19) in healthy adults. For TCRbeta chain sequencing, PBMC samples from trial participants were taken at day 0 and at day 28 after the second dose.

Sample: peripheral blood, taken on day 0 of AZD1222 vaccination. The sequence was obtained from an adult in good health. The chain uses TRBV5-1 and TRBJ2-1; TRBD2 aligns with 9 central bases. At the DNA level, the sequence is TGCGCCAGCAGCTTAATTGGGGCTCTAGCGGGACTCTCTGAGCAGTTCTTC. Translated, this gives CASSLIGALAGLSEQFF. Where the CDR3 stops, the reference TRBV5-1 and TRBJ2-1 genes take over; the full variable domain is KAGVTQTPRYLIKTRGQQVTLSCSPISGHRSVSWYQQTPGQGLQFLFEYFSETQRNKGNFPGRFSGRQFSNSRSEMNVSTLELGDSALYLCASSLIGALAGLSEQFFGPGTRLTVL.